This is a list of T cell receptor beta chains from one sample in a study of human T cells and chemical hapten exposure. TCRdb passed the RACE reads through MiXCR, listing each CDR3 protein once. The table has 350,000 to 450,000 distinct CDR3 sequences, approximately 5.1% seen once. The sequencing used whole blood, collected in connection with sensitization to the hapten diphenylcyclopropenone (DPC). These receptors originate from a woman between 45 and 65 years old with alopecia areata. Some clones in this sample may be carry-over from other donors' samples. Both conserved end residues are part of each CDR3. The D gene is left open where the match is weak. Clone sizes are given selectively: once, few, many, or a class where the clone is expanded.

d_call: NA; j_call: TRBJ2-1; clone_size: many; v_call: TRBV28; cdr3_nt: TGTGCCAGCAGTTTCGGAGCCTACAATGAGCAGTTCTTC; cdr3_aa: CASSFGAYNEQFF
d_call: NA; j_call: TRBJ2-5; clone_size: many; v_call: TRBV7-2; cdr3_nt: TGTGCCAGCACCCAGGAAGCCGGAGGGCAAGAGACCCAGTACTTC; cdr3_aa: CASTQEAGGQETQYF
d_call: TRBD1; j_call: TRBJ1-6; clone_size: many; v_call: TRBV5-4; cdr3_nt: TGTGCCAGCAGCTTGGAGGGACAGGGAAGCTATAATTCACCCCTCCACTTT; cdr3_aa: CASSLEGQGSYNSPLHF
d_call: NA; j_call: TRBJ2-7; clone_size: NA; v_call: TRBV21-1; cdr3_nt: TGTGCCAGCAGCGCCGGGACATCGCAGTACTTC; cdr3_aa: CASSAGTSQYF
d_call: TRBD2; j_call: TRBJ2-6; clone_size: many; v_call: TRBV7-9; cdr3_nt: TGTGCCAGCAGCCCCCGGCGTAGCGGGAGTGCTGGGGCCAACGTCCTGACTTTC; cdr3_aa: CASSPRRSGSAGANVLTF
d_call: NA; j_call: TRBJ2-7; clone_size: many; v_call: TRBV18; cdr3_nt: TGTGCCAGCTCGGGGTCCCCCTACGAGCAGTACTTC; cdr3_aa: CASSGSPYEQYF
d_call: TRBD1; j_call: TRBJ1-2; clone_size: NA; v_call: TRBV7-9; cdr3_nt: TGTGCCAGCAGCCGGGACAGGGGAGCCTATGGCTACACCTTC; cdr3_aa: CASSRDRGAYGYTF
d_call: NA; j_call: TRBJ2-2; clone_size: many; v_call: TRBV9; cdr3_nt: TGTGCCACCCAGCAGGGATCGAACACCGGGGAGCTGTTTTTT; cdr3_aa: CATQQGSNTGELFF
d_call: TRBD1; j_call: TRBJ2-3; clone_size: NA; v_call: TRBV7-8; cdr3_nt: TGTGCCAGCAGCCAACAGGGGGCAGGCACAGATACGCAGTATTTT; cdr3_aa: CASSQQGAGTDTQYF
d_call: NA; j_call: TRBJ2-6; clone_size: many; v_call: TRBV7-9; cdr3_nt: TGTGCCAGCAGCTTTACAGGGTTCTCGGGGGCCAACGTCCTGACTTTC; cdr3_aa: CASSFTGFSGANVLTF